This T cell receptor (beta chain) was sequenced during a study of T-cell memory formation after mild COVID-19. Points from the study as a whole: Balance between CD4 and CD8 was seen in clones contracting day 15 to 85, and a CD4+ lean was seen in later expanders. Researchers could not confirm that second-wave clones peaking on day 37 targeted SARS-CoV-2.

This clonotype was seen a handful of times. Its antigen is unidentified. Each CDR3 protein gets one entry after TCRdb re-called the 5' RACE reads with MiXCR. The sample includes under 300,000 distinct CDR3 sequences, about a sixth of them seen just once. Germline CDR1 reads MDHEN; CDR2 reads SYDVKM. The CDR3 spans 13 residues. J lost 3 bases, V lost 7 bases, and 5 bases had no gene match. The receptor's source is a man younger than 30 who had mild COVID-19 (a few samples of this study predate the infection). Cell type and time point are not known. The chain joins TRBV28 to TRBJ2-7, with TRBD2 matching over 8 bases. Sequencing used PBMCs or a T cell subset sorted from them (not recorded which). The CDR3 DNA reads as TGTGCCAGCACCTCGGGGGGGCTCTACGAGCAGTACGTC. It is translated as CASTSGGLYEQYV.